What follows describes a single T cell receptor beta chain. This CDR3 is 14 amino acids long. Between the trimmed V and J ends, which lost 5 bases and 8 bases, there was a span of 13 bases. Looked up from germline, CDR1 is MNHNY and CDR2 is SVGAGI (reference sequence). Produced via immunoSEQ multiplex PCR; TCRdb's table is partial and in-frame only. The data hold 2 million to 2.5 million clones, with 90% to 96% observed a single time. The data belong to a study of shared clonotypes between healthy human individuals. Donors had no recently reported acute infections or vaccinations and were HIV-negative.

What was sequenced was naive CD4+ T cells sorted from blood. Subset denoted: CD45RA+ positively selected. This receptor was obtained from a man aged 18-30 years in good health. The J gene is TRBJ1-6, the V gene TRBV6-6, with D perhaps matching TRBD1 (6 bases). The CDR3 DNA is TGTGCCAGCAGTAGGGGGGGGGCAGATTCACCCCTCCACTTT. Translated, it gives CASSRGGADSPLHF.